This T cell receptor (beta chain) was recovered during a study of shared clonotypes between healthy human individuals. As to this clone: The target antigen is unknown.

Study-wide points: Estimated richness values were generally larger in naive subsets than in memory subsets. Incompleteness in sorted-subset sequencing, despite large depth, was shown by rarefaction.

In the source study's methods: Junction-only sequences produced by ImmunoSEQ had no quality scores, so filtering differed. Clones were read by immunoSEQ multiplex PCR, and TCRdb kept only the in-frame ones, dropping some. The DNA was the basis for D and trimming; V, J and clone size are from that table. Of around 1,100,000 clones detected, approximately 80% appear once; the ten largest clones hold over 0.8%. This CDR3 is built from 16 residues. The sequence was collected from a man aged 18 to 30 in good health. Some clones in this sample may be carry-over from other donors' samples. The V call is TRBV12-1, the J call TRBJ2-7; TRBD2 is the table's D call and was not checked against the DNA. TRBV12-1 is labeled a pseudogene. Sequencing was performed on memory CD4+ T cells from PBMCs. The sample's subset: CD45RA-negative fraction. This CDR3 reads CASSFVRRVVVYEQYF. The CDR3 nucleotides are TGTGCCAGCAGCTTTGTGCGGAGAGTAGTGGTCTACGAGCAGTACTTC.